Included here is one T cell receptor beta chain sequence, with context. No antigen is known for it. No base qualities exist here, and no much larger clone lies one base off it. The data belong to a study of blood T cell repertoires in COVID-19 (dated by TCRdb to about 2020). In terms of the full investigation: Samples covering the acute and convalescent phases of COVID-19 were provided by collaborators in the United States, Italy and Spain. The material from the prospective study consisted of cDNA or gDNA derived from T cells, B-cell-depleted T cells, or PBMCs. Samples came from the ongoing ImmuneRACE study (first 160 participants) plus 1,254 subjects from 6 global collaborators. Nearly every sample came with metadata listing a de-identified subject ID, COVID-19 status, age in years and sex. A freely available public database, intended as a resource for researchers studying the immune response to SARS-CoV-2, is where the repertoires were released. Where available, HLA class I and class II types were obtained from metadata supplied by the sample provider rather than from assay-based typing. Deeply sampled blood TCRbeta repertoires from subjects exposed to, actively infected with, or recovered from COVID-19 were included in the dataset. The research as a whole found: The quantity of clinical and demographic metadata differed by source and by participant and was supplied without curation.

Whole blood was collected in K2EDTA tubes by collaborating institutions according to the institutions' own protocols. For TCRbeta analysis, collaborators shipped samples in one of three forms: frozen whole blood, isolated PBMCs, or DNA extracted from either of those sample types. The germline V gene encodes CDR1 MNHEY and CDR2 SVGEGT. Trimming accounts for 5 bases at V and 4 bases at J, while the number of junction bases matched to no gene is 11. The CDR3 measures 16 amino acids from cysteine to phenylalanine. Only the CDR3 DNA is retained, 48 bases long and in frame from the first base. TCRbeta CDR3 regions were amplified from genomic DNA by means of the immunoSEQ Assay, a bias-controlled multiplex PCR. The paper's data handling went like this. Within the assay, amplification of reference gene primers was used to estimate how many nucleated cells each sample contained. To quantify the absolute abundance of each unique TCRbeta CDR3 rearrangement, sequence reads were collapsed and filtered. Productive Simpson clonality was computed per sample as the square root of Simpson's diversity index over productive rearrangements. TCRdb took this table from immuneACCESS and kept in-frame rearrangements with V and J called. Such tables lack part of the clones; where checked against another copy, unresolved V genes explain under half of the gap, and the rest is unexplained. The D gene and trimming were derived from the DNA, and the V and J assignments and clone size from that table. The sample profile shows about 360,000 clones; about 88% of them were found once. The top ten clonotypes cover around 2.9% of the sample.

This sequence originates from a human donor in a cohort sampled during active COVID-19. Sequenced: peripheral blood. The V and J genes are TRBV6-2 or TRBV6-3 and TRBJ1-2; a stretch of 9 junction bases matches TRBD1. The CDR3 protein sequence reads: CASSTTVDRGRYGYTF. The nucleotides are TGTGCCAGCAGTACCACCGTGGACAGGGGACGCTATGGCTACACCTTC.